This T cell receptor (beta chain) was captured by sequencing in a study of blood T cells in healthy people across ages. Germline CDR1 and CDR2: MNHEY and SMNVEV (reference sequence). The CDR3 contains 22 residues. A sample-barcoded 5' primer and a J-beta primer mix were used in a second PCR of about 7 to 11 cycles. MiXCR, applied by TCRdb to the 5' RACE reads, yields one record per CDR3 protein. In the table there are some 760,000 distinct CDR3 sequences, around a quarter of which are singletons. As regards this clonotype: Relative to the germline gene, one junction end is altered; a read error may explain this.

The sample was also linked to a second study, of T cells of mothers and their children.

This receptor was identified in a boy younger than 18 in good health. The chain links TRBV27 to TRBJ2-6; 16 bases align to TRBD2. Material for sequencing was blood. The CDR3 nucleotides are TGTGCCAGCAGTTTACTTCCCCCGGGACTAGCGGGAGGGGTAGATGGGACCAACGTCCTGACTTTC. It yields the protein CASSLLPPGLAGGVDGTNVLTF.